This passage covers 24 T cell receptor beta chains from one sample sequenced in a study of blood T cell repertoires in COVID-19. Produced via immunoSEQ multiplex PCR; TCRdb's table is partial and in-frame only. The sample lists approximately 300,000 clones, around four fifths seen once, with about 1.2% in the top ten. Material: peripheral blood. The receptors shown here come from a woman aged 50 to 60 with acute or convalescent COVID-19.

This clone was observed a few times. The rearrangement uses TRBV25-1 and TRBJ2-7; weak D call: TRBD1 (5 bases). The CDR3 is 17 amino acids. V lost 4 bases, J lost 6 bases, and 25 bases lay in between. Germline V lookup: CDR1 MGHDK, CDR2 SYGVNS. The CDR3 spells CASSVAGNLKNWGEQYF. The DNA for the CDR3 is TGTGCCAGCAGTGTGGCAGGGAACTTAAAGAACTGGGGCGAGCAGTACTTC.

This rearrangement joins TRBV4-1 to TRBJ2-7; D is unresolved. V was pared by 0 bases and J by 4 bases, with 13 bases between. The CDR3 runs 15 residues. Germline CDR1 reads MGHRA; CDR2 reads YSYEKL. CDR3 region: CASSQDTRPGYEQYF. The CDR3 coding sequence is TGCGCCAGCAGCCAAGATACCCGCCCGGGTTACGAGCAGTACTTC.

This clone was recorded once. The CDR3 DNA reads TGTGCCACCAGTGAGGGGGGTGGCTATGGCTACACCTTC. Translation gives CATSEGGGYGYTF. This sequence joins TRBV24-1 and TRBJ1-2; D possibly corresponds to TRBD1 (5 bases). CDR3 length equals 13 residues. Germline loops: CDR1 KGHDR, CDR2 SFDVKD. The ends were cut back, 4 bases at V and 4 bases at J, with 9 bases in the middle.

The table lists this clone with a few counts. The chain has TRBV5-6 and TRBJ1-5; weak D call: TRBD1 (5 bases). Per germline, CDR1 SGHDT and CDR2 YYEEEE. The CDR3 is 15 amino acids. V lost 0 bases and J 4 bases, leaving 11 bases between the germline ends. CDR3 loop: CASSLEGSVNQPQHF. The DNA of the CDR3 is TGTGCCAGCAGCTTGGAGGGGTCGGTGAATCAGCCCCAGCATTTT.

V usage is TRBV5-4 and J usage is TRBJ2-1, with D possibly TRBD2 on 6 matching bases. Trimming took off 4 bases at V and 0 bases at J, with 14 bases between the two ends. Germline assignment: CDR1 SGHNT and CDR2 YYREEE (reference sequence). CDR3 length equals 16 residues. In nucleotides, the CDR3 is TGTGCCAGCAGCCTTGGGACTTCCTCCTCCTACAATGAGCAGTTCTTC. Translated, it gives CASSLGTSSSYNEQFF.

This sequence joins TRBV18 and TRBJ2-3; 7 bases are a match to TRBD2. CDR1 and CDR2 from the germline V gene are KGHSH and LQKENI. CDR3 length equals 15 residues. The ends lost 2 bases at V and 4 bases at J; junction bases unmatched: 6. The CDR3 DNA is TGTGCCAGCTCACCATTCACTAGCGTTTCAGATACGCAGTATTTT. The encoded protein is CASSPFTSVSDTQYF.

CDR3 DNA: TGTGCCAGCAGCTCAAAGAGGTCCCAAGAGACCCAGTACTTC. Its protein product is CASSSKRSQETQYF. The V call is TRBV7-8, the J call TRBJ2-5; D unclear. This CDR3 is 14 amino acids long. V lost 4 bases, J lost 1 base, and 10 bases lay in between. Germline V gene data show CDR1 as SGHVS and CDR2 as FQNEAQ.

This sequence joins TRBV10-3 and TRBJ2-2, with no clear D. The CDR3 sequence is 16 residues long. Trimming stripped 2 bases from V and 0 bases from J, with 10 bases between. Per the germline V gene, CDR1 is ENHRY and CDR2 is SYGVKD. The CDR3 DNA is TGTGCCATCAGTGAGCTGGTAGCTTCGAACACCGGGGAGCTGTTTTTT. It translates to CAISELVASNTGELFF.

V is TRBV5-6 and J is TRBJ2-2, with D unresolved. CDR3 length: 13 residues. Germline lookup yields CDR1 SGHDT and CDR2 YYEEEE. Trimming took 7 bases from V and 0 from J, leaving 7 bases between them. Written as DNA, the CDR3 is TGTGCCAGCCTCCCTGCGAACACCGGGGAGCTGTTTTTT. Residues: CASLPANTGELFF. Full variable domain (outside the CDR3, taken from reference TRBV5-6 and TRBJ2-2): DAGVTQSPTHLIKTRGQQVTLRCSPKSGHDTVSWYQQALGQGPQFIFQYYEEEERQRGNFPDRFSGHQFPNYSSELNVNALLLGDSALYLCASLPANTGELFFGEGSRLTVL.

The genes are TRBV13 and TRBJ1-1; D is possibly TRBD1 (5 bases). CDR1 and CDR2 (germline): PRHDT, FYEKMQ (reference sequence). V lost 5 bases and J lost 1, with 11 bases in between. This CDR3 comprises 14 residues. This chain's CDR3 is CASSPPTGNTEAFF. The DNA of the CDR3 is TGTGCCAGCAGCCCCCCCACAGGGAACACTGAAGCTTTCTTT.

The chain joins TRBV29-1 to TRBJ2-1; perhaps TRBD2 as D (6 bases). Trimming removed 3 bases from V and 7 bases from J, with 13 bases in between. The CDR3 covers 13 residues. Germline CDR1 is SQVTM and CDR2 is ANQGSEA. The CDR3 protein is CSVDRGSGNEQFF. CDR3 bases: TGCAGCGTTGACCGGGGAAGCGGGAATGAGCAGTTCTTC.

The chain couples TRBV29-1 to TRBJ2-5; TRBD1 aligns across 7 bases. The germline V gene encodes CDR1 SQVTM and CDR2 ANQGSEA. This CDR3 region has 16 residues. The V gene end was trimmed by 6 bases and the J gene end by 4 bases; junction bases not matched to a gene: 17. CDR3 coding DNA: TGCAGCGTCCCCTCGCCGGGGACAGCTAACGCAGAGACCCAGTACTTC. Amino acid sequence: CSVPSPGTANAETQYF.

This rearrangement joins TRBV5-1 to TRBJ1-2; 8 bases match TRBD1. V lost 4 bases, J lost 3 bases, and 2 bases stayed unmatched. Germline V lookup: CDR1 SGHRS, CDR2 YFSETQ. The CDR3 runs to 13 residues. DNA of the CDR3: TGCGCCAGCAGCCCAGGGGGCGACTATGGCTACACCTTC. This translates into CASSPGGDYGYTF.

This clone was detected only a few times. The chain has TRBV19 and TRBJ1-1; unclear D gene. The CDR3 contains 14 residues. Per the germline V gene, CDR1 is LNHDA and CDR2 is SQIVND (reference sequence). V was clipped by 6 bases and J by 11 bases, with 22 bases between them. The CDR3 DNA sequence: TGTGCCAGTAGGAAAGCGGACCCAGGAACGGGGGCTTTCTTT. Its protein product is CASRKADPGTGAFF.

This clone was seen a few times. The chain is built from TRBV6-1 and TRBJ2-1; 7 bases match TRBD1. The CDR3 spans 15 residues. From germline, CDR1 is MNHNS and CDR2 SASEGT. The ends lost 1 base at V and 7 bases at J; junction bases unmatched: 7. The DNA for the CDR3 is TGTGCCAGCAGTGAAGACAGGGGCCTTTTAAATGAGCAGTTCTTC. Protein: CASSEDRGLLNEQFF.

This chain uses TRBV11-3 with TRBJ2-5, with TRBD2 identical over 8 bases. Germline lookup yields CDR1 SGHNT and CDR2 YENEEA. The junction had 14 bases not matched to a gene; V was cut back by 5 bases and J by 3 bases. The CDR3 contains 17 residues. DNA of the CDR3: TGTGCCAGCAGCCCCGGGAGGGGTACAACTAATGAAGAGACCCAGTACTTC. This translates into CASSPGRGTTNEETQYF.

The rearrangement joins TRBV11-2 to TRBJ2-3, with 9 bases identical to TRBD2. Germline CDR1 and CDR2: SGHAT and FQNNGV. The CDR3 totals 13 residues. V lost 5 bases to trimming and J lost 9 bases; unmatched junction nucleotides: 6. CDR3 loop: CASSRSGRLTQYF. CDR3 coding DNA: TGTGCCAGCAGCCGGAGCGGGAGGCTAACGCAGTATTTT.

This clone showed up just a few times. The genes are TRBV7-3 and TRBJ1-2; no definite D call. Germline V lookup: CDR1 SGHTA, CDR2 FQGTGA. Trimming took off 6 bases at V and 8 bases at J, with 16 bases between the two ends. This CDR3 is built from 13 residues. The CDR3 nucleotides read TGTGCCAGCAGTTTTACATCGGGTGGAGGCTACACCTTC. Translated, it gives CASSFTSGGGYTF.

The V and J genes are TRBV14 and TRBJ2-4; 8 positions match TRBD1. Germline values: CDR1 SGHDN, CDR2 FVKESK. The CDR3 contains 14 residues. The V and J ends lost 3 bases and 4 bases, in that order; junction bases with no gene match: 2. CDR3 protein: CASSQDRVKNIQYF. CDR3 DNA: TGTGCCAGCAGCCAGGACAGGGTTAAAAACATTCAGTACTTC.

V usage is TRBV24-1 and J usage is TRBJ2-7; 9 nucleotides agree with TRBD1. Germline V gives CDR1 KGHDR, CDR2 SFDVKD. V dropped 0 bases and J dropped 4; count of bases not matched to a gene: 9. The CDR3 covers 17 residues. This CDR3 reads CATSDLPRQGESYEQYF. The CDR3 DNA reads TGTGCCACCAGTGATTTGCCTAGACAGGGGGAATCTTACGAGCAGTACTTC.

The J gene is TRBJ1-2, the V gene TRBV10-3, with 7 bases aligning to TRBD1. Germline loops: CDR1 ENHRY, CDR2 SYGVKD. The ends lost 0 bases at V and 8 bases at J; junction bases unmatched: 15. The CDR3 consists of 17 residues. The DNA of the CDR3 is TGTGCCATCAGTGAGTCGACAGGGCTGACATCTATCGGCGGCTACACCTTC. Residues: CAISESTGLTSIGGYTF.

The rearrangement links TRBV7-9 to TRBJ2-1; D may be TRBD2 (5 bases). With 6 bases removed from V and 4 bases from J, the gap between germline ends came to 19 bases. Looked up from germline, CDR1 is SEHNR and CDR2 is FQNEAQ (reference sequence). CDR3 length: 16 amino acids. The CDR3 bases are TGTGCCAGCAGTTTGGGATCGGGAAGAGGGTACAATGAGCAGTTCTTC. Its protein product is CASSLGSGRGYNEQFF.

The CDR3 nucleotides read TGTGCCAGCAGCCAAGATCTTGGGCCCACTAACTATGGCTACACCTTC. Its translation is CASSQDLGPTNYGYTF. This sequence joins TRBV3-1 (or the pseudogene TRBV3-2) and TRBJ1-2; no clear D. CDR1 and CDR2 from the germline V gene are LGHDT and YNNKEL (reference sequence). The CDR3 is 16 residues long. The V end lost 0 bases, the J end lost 0 bases, and 11 bases lay between the germline ends.

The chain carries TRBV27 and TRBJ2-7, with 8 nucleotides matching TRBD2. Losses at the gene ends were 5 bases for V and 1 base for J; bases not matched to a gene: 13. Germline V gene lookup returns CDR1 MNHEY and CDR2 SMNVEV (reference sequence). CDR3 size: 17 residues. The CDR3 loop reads CASSPYGGATSSYEQYF. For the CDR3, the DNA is TGTGCCAGCAGTCCCTACGGGGGGGCCACATCTTCCTACGAGCAGTACTTC.